Presented here are 8 T cell receptor beta chains from one specimen sequenced in a study of control samples from healthy donors and cancer patients. TCRdb's copy holds only in-frame clones and misses some; the assay was immunoSEQ multiplex PCR. The sample contains more than 75,000 clones, under 90% of which appear only once. The sample was blood. Every receptor here comes from a man aged 50 to 59 in good health.

The chain carries TRBV3-1 (or the pseudogene TRBV3-2) and TRBJ1-2, with TRBD1 matching 7 bases. CDR1 is LGHDT, CDR2 YNNKEL, per germline (reference sequence). CDR3 length: 14 residues. Germline trimming cut 4 bases from V and 3 bases from J; bases unmatched to any gene: 5. The CDR3 spells CASSLHDRDYGYTF. The CDR3 nucleotides read TGTGCCAGCAGCCTCCATGACAGGGACTATGGCTACACCTTC.

The count of this clone is one. This sequence joins TRBV3-1 (or the pseudogene TRBV3-2) and TRBJ2-1; no clear D. The germline V and J ends were trimmed by 0 bases and 0 bases, with 15 bases remaining between them. This CDR3 spans 18 amino acids. Germline-derived CDR1 and CDR2 are LGHDT and YNNKEL (reference sequence). The CDR3 DNA reads as TGTGCCAGCAGCCAAGACCGTCGCGGTCGTAGCTCCTACAATGAGCAGTTCTTC. The encoded protein is CASSQDRRGRSSYNEQFF.

The V and J genes are TRBV6-5 and TRBJ1-1, with TRBD1 matching 7 bases. Germline-derived CDR1 and CDR2 are MNHEY and SVGAGI. The length of the CDR3 is 14 residues. V shed 6 bases, J shed 1 base, and the junction held 5 bases outside the gene matches. The CDR3 loop reads CASRSDRANTEAFF. Written as DNA, the CDR3 is TGTGCCAGCAGGTCAGACAGGGCGAACACTGAAGCTTTCTTT.

V and J are TRBV5-1 and TRBJ1-2; no definite D call. The CDR3 is made up of 15 amino acids. Germline values: CDR1 SGHRS, CDR2 YFSETQ. The germline V and J ends were trimmed by 1 base and 4 bases, with 14 bases remaining between them. CDR3 bases: TGCGCCAGCAGCTTGACCCTGGACCGATCCTATGGCTACACCTTC. Translation gives CASSLTLDRSYGYTF.

The sample holds one count of this clone. Distinct nucleotide sequences in the sample also encode this CDR3. This chain links TRBV24-1 with TRBJ2-1; D gene uncertain. The CDR3 runs 16 residues. V dropped 3 bases and J dropped 0 bases, with 11 bases sitting between them. Germline V lookup: CDR1 KGHDR, CDR2 SFDVKD. CDR3 nucleotides: TGTGCCACCAGTGATAGACACTTAAGCTCCTACAATGAGCAGTTCTTC. Encoded protein: CATSDRHLSSYNEQFF.

The rearrangement joins TRBV2 to TRBJ1-2; D is ambiguous. Germline CDR1 and CDR2: SNHLY and FYNNEI. This CDR3 is built from 11 residues. V lost 4 bases to trimming and J lost 7 bases, with 7 bases between them. This CDR3 is CASSAEFGYTF. In DNA form, the CDR3 reads TGTGCCAGCAGTGCCGAGTTTGGCTACACCTTC.

The V and J genes are TRBV7-6 and TRBJ2-1; 7 bases align to TRBD2. V dropped 3 bases and J dropped 5; count of bases not matched to a gene: 4. The CDR3 has 14 residues. Germline CDR1 SGHVS, CDR2 FNYEAQ. CDR3 bases: TGTGCCAGCAGCTTGAGCGGGGAGCACAATGAGCAGTTCTTC. This sequence encodes CASSLSGEHNEQFF.

V is TRBV4-1 and J is TRBJ2-5, with TRBD1 matching over 7 bases. The V segment lost 3 bases and the J segment 2 bases; nucleotides outside the gene matches: 9. The CDR3 has 16 residues. The germline CDR1 and CDR2 sequences are MGHRA and YSYEKL. The CDR3 is CASSQTFGTAQETQYF. CDR3 nucleotides: TGCGCCAGCAGCCAGACCTTTGGGACAGCACAAGAGACCCAGTACTTC.